This T cell receptor beta chain was profiled in a study of CD8+ T cells in alopecia areata. This CDR3 is built from 13 residues. Trimming shortened V by 4 bases and J by 2 bases, and 7 bases separated the two germline ends. Germline V gene sequence: CDR1 SGHTA, CDR2 FQGTGA. cDNA serving as the sequencing template came from extracted, reverse transcribed RNA. Clones were sequenced by immunoSEQ multiplex PCR, and TCRdb holds only the in-frame ones, with some missing. The data show about 200,000 clones, with 50% to 65% seen just once and approximately 0.45% held by the top ten. This clone was seen more than once but under ten times.

This clonotype was sampled from a human donor with alopecia areata. The V and J genes are TRBV7-3 and TRBJ2-3; D ambiguous. This specimen was CD4+ T cells sorted from blood, taken at week 0. CDR3 amino acids: CASSSSYTDTQYF. CDR3 DNA: TGTGCCAGCAGCTCCTCTTACACAGATACGCAGTATTTT.